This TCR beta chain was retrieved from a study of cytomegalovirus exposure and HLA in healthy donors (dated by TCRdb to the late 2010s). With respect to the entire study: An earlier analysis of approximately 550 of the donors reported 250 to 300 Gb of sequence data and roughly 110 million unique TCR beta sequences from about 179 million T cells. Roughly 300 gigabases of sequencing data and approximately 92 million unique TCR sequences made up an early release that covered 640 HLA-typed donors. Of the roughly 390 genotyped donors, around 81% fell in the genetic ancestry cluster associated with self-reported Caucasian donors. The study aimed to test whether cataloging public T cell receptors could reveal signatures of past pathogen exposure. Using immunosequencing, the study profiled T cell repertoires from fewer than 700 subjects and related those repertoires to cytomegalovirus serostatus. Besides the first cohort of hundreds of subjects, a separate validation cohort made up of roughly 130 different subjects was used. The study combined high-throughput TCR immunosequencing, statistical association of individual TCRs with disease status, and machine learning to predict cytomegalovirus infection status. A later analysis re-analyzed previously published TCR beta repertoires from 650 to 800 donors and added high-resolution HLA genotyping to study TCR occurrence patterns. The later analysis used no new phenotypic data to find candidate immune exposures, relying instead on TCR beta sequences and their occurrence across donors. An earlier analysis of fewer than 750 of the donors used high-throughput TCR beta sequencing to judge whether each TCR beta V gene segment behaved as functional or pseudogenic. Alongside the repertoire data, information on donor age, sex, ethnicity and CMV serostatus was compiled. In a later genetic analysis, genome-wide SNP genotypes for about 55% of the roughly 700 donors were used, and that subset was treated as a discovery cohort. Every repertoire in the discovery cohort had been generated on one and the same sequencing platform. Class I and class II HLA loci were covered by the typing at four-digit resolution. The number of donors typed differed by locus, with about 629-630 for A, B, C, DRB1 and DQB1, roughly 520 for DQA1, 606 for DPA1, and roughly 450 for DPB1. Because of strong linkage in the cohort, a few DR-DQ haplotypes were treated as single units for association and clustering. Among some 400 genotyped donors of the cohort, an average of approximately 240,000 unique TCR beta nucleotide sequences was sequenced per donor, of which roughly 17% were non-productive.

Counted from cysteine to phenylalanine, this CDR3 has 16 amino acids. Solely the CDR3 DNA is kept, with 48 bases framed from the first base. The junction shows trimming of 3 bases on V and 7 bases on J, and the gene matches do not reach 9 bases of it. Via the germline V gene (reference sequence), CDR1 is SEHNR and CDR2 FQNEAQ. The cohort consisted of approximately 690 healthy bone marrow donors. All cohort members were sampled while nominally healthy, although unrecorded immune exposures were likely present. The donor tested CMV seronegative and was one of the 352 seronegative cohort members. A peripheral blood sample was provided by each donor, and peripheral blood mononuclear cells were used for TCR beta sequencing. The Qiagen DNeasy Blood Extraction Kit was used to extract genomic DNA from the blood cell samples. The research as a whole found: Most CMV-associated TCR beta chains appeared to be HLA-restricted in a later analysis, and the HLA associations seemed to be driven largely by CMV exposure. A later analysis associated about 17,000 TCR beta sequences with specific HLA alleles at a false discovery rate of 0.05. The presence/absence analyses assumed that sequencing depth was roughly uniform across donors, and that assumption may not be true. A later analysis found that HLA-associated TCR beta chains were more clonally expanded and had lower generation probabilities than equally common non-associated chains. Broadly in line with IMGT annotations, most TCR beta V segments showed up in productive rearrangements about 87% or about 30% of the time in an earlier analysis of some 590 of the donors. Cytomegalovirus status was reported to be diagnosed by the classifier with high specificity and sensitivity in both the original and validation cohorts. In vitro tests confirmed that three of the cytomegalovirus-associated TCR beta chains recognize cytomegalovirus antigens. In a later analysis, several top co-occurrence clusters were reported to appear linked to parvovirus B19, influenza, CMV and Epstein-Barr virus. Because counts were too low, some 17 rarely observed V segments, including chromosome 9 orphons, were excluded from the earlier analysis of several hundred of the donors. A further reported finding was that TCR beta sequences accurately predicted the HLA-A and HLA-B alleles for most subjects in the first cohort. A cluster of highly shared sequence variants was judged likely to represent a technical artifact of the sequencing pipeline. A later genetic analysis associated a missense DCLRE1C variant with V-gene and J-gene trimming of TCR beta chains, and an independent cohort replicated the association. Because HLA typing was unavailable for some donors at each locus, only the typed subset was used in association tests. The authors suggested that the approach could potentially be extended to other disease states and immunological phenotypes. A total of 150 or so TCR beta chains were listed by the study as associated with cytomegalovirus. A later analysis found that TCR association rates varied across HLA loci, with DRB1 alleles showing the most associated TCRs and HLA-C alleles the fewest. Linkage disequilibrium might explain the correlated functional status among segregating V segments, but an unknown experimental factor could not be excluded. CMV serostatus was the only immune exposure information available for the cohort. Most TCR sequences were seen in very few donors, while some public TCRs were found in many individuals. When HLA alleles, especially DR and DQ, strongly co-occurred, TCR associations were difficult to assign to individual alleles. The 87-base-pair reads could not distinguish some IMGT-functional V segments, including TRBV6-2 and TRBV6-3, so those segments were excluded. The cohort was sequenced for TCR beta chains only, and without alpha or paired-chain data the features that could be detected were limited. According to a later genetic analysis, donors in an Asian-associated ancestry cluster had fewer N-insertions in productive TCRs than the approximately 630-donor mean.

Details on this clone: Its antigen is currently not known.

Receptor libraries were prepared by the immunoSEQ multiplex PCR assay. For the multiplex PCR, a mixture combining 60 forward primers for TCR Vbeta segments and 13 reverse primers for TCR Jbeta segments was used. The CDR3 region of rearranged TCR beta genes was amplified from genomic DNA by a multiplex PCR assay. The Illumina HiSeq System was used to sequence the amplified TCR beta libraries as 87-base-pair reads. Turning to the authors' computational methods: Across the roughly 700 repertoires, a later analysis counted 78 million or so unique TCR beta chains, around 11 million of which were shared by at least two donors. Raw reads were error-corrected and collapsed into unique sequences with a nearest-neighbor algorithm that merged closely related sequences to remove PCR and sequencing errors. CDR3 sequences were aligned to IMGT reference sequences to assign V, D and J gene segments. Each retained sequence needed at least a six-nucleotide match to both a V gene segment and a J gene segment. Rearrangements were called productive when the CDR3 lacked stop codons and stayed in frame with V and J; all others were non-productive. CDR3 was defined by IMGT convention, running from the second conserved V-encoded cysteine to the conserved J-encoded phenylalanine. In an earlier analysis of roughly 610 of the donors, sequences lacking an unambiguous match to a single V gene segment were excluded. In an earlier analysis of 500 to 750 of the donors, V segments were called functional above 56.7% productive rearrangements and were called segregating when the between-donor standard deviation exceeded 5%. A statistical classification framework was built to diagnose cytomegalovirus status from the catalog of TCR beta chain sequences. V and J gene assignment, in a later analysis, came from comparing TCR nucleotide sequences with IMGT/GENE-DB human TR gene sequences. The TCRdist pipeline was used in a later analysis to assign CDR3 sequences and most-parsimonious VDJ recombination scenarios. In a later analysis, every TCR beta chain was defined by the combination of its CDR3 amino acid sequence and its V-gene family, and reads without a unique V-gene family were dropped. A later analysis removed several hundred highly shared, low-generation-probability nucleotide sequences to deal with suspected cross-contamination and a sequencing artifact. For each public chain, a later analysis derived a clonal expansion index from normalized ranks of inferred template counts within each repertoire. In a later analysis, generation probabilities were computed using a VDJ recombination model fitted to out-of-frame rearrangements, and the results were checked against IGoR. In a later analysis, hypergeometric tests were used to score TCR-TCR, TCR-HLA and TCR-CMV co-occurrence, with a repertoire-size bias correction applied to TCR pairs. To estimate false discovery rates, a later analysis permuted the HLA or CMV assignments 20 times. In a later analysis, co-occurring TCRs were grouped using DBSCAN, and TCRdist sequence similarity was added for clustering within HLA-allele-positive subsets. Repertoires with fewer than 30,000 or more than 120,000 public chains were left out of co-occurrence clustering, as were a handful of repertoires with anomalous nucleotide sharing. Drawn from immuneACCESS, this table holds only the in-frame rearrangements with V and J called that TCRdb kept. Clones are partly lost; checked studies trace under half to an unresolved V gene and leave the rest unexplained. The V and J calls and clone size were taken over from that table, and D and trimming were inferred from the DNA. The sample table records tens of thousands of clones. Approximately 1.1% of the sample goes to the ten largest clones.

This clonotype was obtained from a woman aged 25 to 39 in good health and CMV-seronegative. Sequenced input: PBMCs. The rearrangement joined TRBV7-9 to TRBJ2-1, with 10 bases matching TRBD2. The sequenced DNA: TGTGCCAGCAGCTTTGGGTTAGCGGGAGGTTGGAATGAGCAGTTCTTC. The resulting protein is CASSFGLAGGWNEQFF.